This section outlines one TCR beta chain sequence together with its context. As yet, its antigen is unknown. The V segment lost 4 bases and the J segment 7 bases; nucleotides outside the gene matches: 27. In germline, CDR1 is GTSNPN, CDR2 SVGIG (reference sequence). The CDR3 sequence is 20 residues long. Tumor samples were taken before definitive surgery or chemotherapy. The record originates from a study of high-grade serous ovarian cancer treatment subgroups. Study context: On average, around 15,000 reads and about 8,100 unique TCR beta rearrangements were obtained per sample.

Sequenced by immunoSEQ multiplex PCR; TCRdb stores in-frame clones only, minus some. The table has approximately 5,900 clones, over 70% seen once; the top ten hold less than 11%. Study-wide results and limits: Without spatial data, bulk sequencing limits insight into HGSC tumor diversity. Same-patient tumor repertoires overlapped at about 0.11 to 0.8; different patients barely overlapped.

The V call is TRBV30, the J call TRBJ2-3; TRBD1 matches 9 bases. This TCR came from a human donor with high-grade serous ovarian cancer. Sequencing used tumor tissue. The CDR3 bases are TGTGCCTGGATCTTGATGGGACAGGGTTCTGAGGGTATGAGGGGCCATACGCAGTATTTT. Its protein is CAWILMGQGSEGMRGHTQYF.